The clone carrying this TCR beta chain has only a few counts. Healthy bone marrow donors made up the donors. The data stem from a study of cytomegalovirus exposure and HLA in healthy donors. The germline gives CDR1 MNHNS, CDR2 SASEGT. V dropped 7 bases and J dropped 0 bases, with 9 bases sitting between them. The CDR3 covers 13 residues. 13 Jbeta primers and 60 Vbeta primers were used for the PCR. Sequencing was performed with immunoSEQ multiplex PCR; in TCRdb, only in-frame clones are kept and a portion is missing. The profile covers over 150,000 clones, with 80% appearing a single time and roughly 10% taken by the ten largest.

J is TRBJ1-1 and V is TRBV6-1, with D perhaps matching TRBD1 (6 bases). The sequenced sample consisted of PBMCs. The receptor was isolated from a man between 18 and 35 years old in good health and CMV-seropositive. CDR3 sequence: CASTNRVNTEAFF. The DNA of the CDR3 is TGTGCCAGCACGAACAGGGTGAACACTGAAGCTTTCTTT.